This T cell receptor beta chain comes out of a study of regulatory T cells in long-lasting Graves disease. HTBI primers from iRepertoire and Arm-PCR of CDR3 regions yielded the TCR beta libraries. From the multiplex PCR reads, TCRdb called clonotypes with MiXCR, one entry per CDR3 protein. The sample holds around 450,000 distinct CDR3 sequences, 20% to 25% seen once. The germline V gene has CDR1 SQVTM and CDR2 ANQGSEA. Trimming stripped 4 bases from V and 0 bases from J, with 12 bases between. This CDR3 is 14 amino acids long. Indicated time point: persistent/refractory GD, antithyroid drugs over 5 years with positive TRAb. Construction of the TCR library relied on RNA isolated from PBMCs. This clonotype came up a few times.

This chain links TRBV29-1 with TRBJ1-1; no clear D gene. This specimen consisted of peripheral blood mononuclear cells (PBMCs), obtained when the disease was refractory, from a patient treated with antithyroid drugs. The sequence was collected from a female donor with Graves disease. This CDR3 is CSVGWRTMNTEAFF. Here the CDR3 DNA reads TGCAGCGTTGGTTGGAGGACCATGAACACTGAAGCTTTCTTT.